The rows below give T cell receptor beta chains drawn from one sample of a study of T cell repertoires in urothelial bladder cancer. Generated by immunoSEQ multiplex PCR, the TCRdb table keeps only in-frame clones and is missing some. The sample lists about 10,000 clones; 58% were seen once. The sample was tumor-infiltrating cells from bladder cancer. These receptors all come from a human donor with urothelial carcinoma. The CDR3 runs from the conserved cysteine through the conserved F or W. The D gene is left open where the match is weak. Clone size is not always given. Where it is, it says once, few, many or a class for expanded clones.

few TRBJ2-1 TRBV20-1 - CSAGPYNEQFF TGCAGTGCTGGACCTTACAATGAGCAGTTCTTC
few TRBJ1-5 TRBV19 - CASSMEHLNQPQHF TGTGCCAGTAGTATGGAACACCTCAATCAGCCCCAGCATTTT
once TRBJ2-6 TRBV12-5 TRBD1 CASGLVRGQQSSGANVLTF TGTGCTAGTGGTTTGGTAAGGGGACAGCAGAGCTCTGGGGCCAACGTCCTGACTTTC
few TRBJ2-1 TRBV2 TRBD2 CASSFGTSDYNEQFF TGTGCCAGCAGTTTCGGGACTAGCGACTACAATGAGCAGTTCTTC
- TRBJ2-1 TRBV5-1 - CASSQSRGTSYNEQFF TGCGCCAGCAGCCAGAGCAGGGGAACCTCCTACAATGAGCAGTTCTTC
- TRBJ1-2 TRBV15 - CATSRDGPLNYGYTF TGTGCCACCAGCAGAGATGGGCCGCTTAACTATGGCTACACCTTC
few TRBJ2-4 TRBV6-1 - CASSDPGAAKNIQYF TGTGCCAGCAGTGACCCGGGGGCGGCCAAAAACATTCAGTACTTC
- TRBJ2-3 TRBV29-1 - CSVEARAYTQYF TGCAGCGTTGAAGCCCGAGCATATACGCAGTATTTT
many TRBJ2-2 TRBV12-5 - CASGWGSGELFF TGTGCTAGTGGTTGGGGCTCTGGGGAGCTGTTTTTT
- TRBJ2-1 TRBV10-2 TRBD2 CASSESGSGGANEQFF TGCGCCAGCAGTGAGTCGGGTAGCGGGGGGGCCAATGAGCAGTTCTTC
- TRBJ1-1 TRBV2 - CASLGSLNTEAFF TGTGCCAGCCTGGGGTCACTGAACACTGAAGCTTTCTTT